Following are 19 T cell receptor beta chains from one sample sequenced in a study of tissue T cells after allogeneic stem cell transplantation. Indicated time point: mouse harvest day 14 after allogeneic transplant. The graft held 10^6 splenic CD5+ T cells and 10^7 T-cell-depleted bone marrow cells. Measured with immunoSEQ multiplex PCR; TCRdb has only the in-frame clones, and not every one. Of over 1,400 clones listed, 45% to 60% are singletons. The source material was liver tissue. These receptors were obtained from a female BALB/c mouse given C57BL/6 T cells with graft-versus-host disease after an allogeneic hematopoietic cell transplant.

Concerning this clone: Mouse gene names and germline throughout. CDR3 bases read: TGTGCTAGCAGTTTATCGATCGGGGGCGACAACCAGGCTCCGCTT. Translation: CASSLSIGGDNQAPL. The complete CDR3 sequence is CASSLSIGGDNQAPLF. The V gene is TRBV29, the J gene TRBJ1-5, with D possibly being TRBD1 (6 bases). The read gets to within 1 residue of the CDR3 end, and the germline J gene fills in the rest. Germline V gene data show CDR1 as MSHET and CDR2 as SYDVDS. With 0 bases removed from V and 2 bases from J, the gap between germline ends came to 11 bases. This CDR3 comprises 16 residues. Combining the CDR3 with reference TRBV29 and TRBJ1-5 gives the whole variable domain DMKVTQMPRYLIKRMGENVLLECGQDMSHETMYWYRQDPGLGLQLIYISYDVDSNSEGDIPKGYRVSRKKREHFSLILDSAKTNQTSVYFCASSLSIGGDNQAPLFGEGTRLSVL.

This clone is classed as large. Each gene name is a mouse one. The read ends 1 residue shy of where the CDR3 ends; the end is completed using the germline J gene. The genes are TRBV12-1 and TRBJ1-4; 8 bases match TRBD1. CDR1 and CDR2 (germline): SGHSN, HYEKVE. V dropped 4 bases and J dropped 4; count of bases not matched to a gene: 7. The CDR3 totals 15 residues. The CDR3 DNA, read in part, is TGTGCCAGCTCCCCAGGGGGCGCGATCAACGAAAGATTATTT. It yields the protein CASSPGGAINERLF. The CDR3, in full, reads CASSPGGAINERLFF.

On this clone itself: Gene labels here are mouse ones. CDR3 in amino acids: CAWSLRRGRETLYF. Incomplete CDR3 DNA: TGTGCCTGGAGTCTGCGCAGGGGAAGGGAAACGCTGTAT. This rearrangement joins TRBV31 to TRBJ2-3; possible D gene TRBD1, 6 bases. Read sequence stops 1 residue before the CDR3 end, and the germline J gene provides the missing end. V lost 0 bases, J lost 6 bases, and 13 bases lay in between. Germline V gives CDR1 GKSSPN, CDR2 SITVG. This CDR3 contains 14 residues.

This clone has more than one count but fewer than ten. Any gene name here is a mouse gene name. Incomplete CDR3 DNA: TGTGCCAGCACCCCGACAGGGGATGAACAGTAC. It specifies CASTPTGDEQY. The full CDR3 protein is CASTPTGDEQYF. The chain is built from TRBV19 and TRBJ2-7; 8 bases match TRBD1. The read terminates 1 residue ahead of where the CDR3 ends, so the germline J gene completes it. This CDR3 comprises 12 residues. The V and J ends lost 6 bases and 5 bases, in that order; junction bases with no gene match: 4. CDR1 is FNHDT and CDR2 is SITEND in the germline V gene (reference sequence). Supplemented by reference TRBV19 and TRBJ2-7, the full variable domain reads GGIITQTPKFLIGQEGQKLTLKCQQNFNHDTMYWYRQDSGKGLRLIYYSITENDLQKGDLSEGYDASREKKSSFSLTVTSAQKNEMAVFLCASTPTGDEQYFGPGTRLTVL.

About this clone: The genes and germline here are from mouse. The CDR3 end falls 1 residue outside the read, so it is completed with the germline J gene. This chain uses TRBV5 with TRBJ1-1; D might be TRBD1 (6 bases). This CDR3 has 15 amino acids. Germline V gene data show CDR1 as LGHNA and CDR2 as YNLKQL (reference sequence). Trimming left V 2 bases short and J 1 base short, with 11 bases between. The CDR3 DNA, read in part, is TGTGCCAGCAGCCAAAGGGGGGGACAAAACACAGAAGTCTTC. Amino acids: CASSQRGGQNTEVF. The full CDR3 sequence reads CASSQRGGQNTEVFF.

This clone was detected a few times. Gene names refer to mouse genes. The CDR3 extends 1 residue past the end of the read, so its final part is completed from the germline J gene. The chain recombines TRBV13-3 with TRBJ1-4; 8 nucleotides agree with TRBD1. This CDR3 contains 13 residues. J was trimmed by 3 bases and V by 5 bases; bases with no gene match: 0. The germline V gene encodes CDR1 NNHDY and CDR2 SYVADS. The covered CDR3 bases are TGTGCCAGCAGCAGGGGGCCCAACGAAAGATTATTT. As protein: CASSRGPNERLF. The full CDR3 protein reads CASSRGPNERLFF.

With regard to this clone: Genes and germline are mouse. The missing CDR3 end, 1 residue past where the read stops, is filled in from the germline J gene. This chain links TRBV3 with TRBJ2-5; 9 nucleotides agree with TRBD2. Trimming removed 5 bases from V and 3 bases from J; junction bases left unmatched: 0. The CDR3 loop spans 13 amino acids. The V gene's germline CDR1 is SNHLY and CDR2 FYNGKV (reference sequence). CDR3 protein: CASSGTGQDTQYF. CDR3 bases read: TGTGCCAGCAGCGGGACTGGGCAAGACACCCAGTAC.

A remark on this clone: Mouse names are used for the genes. The CDR3 bases that were read are TGTGCCTGGAGCCGAGGGACTGGGGGAAAAAACACCTTGTAC. It encodes CAWSRGTGGKNTLY. The entire CDR3 reads CAWSRGTGGKNTLYF. This sequence joins TRBV31 and TRBJ2-4; 11 bases are shared with TRBD2. The read stops 1 residue short of the end of the CDR3; the missing end is completed from the germline J gene. V gave up 3 bases and J gave up 4 bases; unmatched junction bases: 6. There are 15 residues in the CDR3. The germline CDR1 and CDR2 sequences are GKSSPN and SITVG.

In regard to this clone: Genes here carry mouse names. The read halts 1 residue ahead of the CDR3 end, with the missing end drawn from the germline J gene. V is TRBV1 and J is TRBJ2-3, with 8 bases aligning to TRBD1. This CDR3 comprises 15 residues. The V gene's germline CDR1 is NSQYPW and CDR2 LRSPGD (reference sequence). V shed 3 bases and J 0 bases; nucleotides not matched to a gene: 2. Here the CDR3 reads CTCSAHRGSAETLYF. Incomplete CDR3 DNA: TGCACCTGCAGTGCCCACAGGGGGAGTGCAGAAACGCTGTAT.

Concerning this clone itself: Gene names are the mouse ones. The CDR3 is cut off 1 residue early in the read; its end comes from the germline J gene. This chain uses TRBV14 with TRBJ2-2; possibly TRBD1 for D (6 bases). The V end was cut by 5 bases, the J end by 0 bases, with 8 bases between. The CDR3 loop spans 14 amino acids. Looked up from germline, CDR1 is SGHDT and CDR2 is FRDEAV. The CDR3 spells CASRRQANTGQLYF. The CDR3 bases that were read are TGTGCCAGCAGGCGACAGGCAAACACCGGGCAGCTCTAC.

Concerning this clone itself: These gene names are mouse names. The CDR3 end falls 1 residue outside the read, so it is completed with the germline J gene. The rearrangement links TRBV13-1 to TRBJ2-2, with a weak D call TRBD2 (6 bases). In germline, CDR1 is NSHNY, CDR2 SYGAGN. The CDR3 runs 15 residues. The V gene lost 2 bases and the J gene lost 1 base, with 9 bases spanning the gap. The sequenced part of the CDR3 DNA is TGTGCCAGCAGTGAGCACTGGGTAAACACCGGGCAGCTCTAC. This codes for CASSEHWVNTGQLY. The entire CDR3 is CASSEHWVNTGQLYF.

About this clone: It is likely a read error: a sequence one base away is far more abundant. Gene names refer to mouse genes. The sequenced fragment ends 1 residue before the CDR3 boundary, so the rest is inferred from the germline J gene. The same CDR3 arises from other DNA sequences in this sample as well. The V gene is TRBV16, the J gene TRBJ2-7, with TRBD1 as a possible D gene (5 bases). Germline assignment: CDR1 SGHSA and CDR2 FRNQAP. This CDR3 is built from 13 residues. Between the trimmed V and J ends, which lost 4 bases and 2 bases, there was a span of 9 bases. Incomplete CDR3 DNA: TGTGCAAGCAGCTCCCGACAGACCTATGAACAGTAC. This translates into CASSSRQTYEQY. The CDR3 as a whole reads CASSSRQTYEQYF. Full variable domain (remainder filled in from reference TRBV16 and TRBJ2-7): NAGVIQTPRHKVTGKGQEATLWCEPISGHSAVFWYRQTIVQGLEFLTYFRNQAPIDDSGMPKERFSAQMPNQSHSTLKIQSTQPQDSAVYLCASSSRQTYEQYFGPGTRLTVL.

By sample share, this clone is large (0.1 to 1%). Each gene name is a mouse one. From the germline J gene comes the end of the CDR3, since the read stops 1 residue before it. This chain links TRBV14 with TRBJ2-7; TRBD2 matches 12 bases. CDR1 and CDR2 (germline): SGHDT, FRDEAV. V was clipped by 0 bases and J by 4 bases; unmatched bases: 2. The CDR3 runs to 15 residues. The CDR3 reads CASSFYGTGGYEQYF. The sequenced part of the CDR3 DNA is TGTGCCAGCAGTTTCTACGGGACTGGGGGGTATGAACAGTAC.

In regard to this clone: The gene names here belong to mouse. The read ends 1 residue before the CDR3 terminus; that terminus is restored from the germline J gene. The chain employs TRBV26 and TRBJ1-1; 8 bases map to TRBD1. CDR3 length: 14 residues. From germline, CDR1 is KGHPV and CDR2 FQNQEV (reference sequence). Germline trimming cut 3 bases from V and 1 base from J; bases unmatched to any gene: 1. The sequenced part of the CDR3 DNA is TGTGCCAGCAGTCTTGGGACAGGGAACACAGAAGTCTTC. This encodes CASSLGTGNTEVF. The whole CDR3 is CASSLGTGNTEVFF.

There are a few counts of this clone. The gene names given are mouse names. The CDR3 extends 1 residue past the end of the read, so its final part is completed from the germline J gene. The chain uses TRBV26 and TRBJ2-1, with D perhaps assigned TRBD1 or TRBD2 (5 bases each). Trimming cost V 2 bases and J 1 base, with 6 bases left between them. The CDR3 length is 14 residues. Looked up from germline, CDR1 is KGHPV and CDR2 is FQNQEV (reference sequence). CDR3 residues: CASSLRDNYAEQFF. The part of the CDR3 DNA that was read is TGTGCCAGCAGTCTGCGGGACAACTATGCTGAGCAGTTC.

By share of the sample, this clone is large. The genes and germline here are from mouse. The read finishes 1 residue shy of the CDR3 end, and the germline J gene is used to complete it. The chain recombines TRBV3 with TRBJ1-1; 7 nucleotides agree with TRBD1. J gave up 4 bases and V 2 bases, and 4 bases lay outside the gene matches. Per germline, CDR1 SNHLY and CDR2 FYNGKV (reference sequence). There are 14 residues in the CDR3. The part of the CDR3 DNA that was read is TGTGCCAGCAGCTTAAAGGGGGCGGGCACAGAAGTCTTC. Encoded protein: CASSLKGAGTEVF. In full, the CDR3 is CASSLKGAGTEVFF.

A note on this clone: Germline and genes: mouse. The read finishes 1 residue shy of the CDR3 end, and the germline J gene is used to complete it. The J gene is TRBJ1-3, the V gene TRBV1; possible D gene TRBD1, 5 bases. This CDR3 has 12 amino acids. The germline V gene encodes CDR1 NSQYPW and CDR2 LRSPGD (reference sequence). V gave up 7 bases and J gave up 4 bases, with 8 bases separating them. The CDR3 protein is CTCTGSGNTLYF. The part of the CDR3 DNA that was read is TGCACCTGCACAGGGAGCGGAAATACGCTCTAT.

As regards this clone: Gene names are the mouse ones. The read falls 1 residue short of the CDR3 end, and the missing part is taken from the germline J gene. The V call is TRBV26, the J call TRBJ2-4; D gene ambiguous. The CDR3 is 12 residues long. The germline V gene has CDR1 KGHPV and CDR2 FQNQEV (reference sequence). Trimming removed 0 bases from V and 7 bases from J, with 5 bases in between. The CDR3 reads CASSLSRDTLYF. The covered CDR3 bases are TGTGCCAGCAGTCTGTCGAGGGACACCTTGTAC.

On this clone itself: The listed genes are named as in mouse. The observed sequence ends 1 residue before the CDR3 terminus, with the missing tail filled in from the germline J gene. This sequence joins TRBV26 and TRBJ2-7, with 10 positions matching TRBD1. The germline V gene encodes CDR1 KGHPV and CDR2 FQNQEV (reference sequence). The CDR3 totals 14 residues. Unmatched junction bases numbered 7, after V lost 4 bases and J lost 7 bases. The CDR3 DNA, read in part, is TGTGCCAGCAGTCCGGGACAGGGGATGGGAGAACAGTAC. Amino acid sequence: CASSPGQGMGEQY. The complete CDR3 reads CASSPGQGMGEQYF.